The 27 T cell receptor beta chains presented below share a single source sample, sequenced in a study of T-cell memory formation after mild COVID-19. TCRdb re-called the 5' RACE reads with MiXCR, one entry per CDR3 protein. The data show around 430,000 distinct CDR3 sequences, 16% seen once. The source material was PBMCs or a T cell subset sorted from them (not recorded which). These receptors all come from a man younger than 35 who had mild COVID-19 (a few samples of this study predate the infection). Cell type and time point are not known.

The chain combines TRBV6-1 with TRBJ2-3; 8 bases line up with TRBD2. The CDR3 totals 17 residues. Trimming at V came to 1 base and at J to 0 bases, leaving 6 bases not matched to a gene. Germline V gene lookup returns CDR1 MNHNS and CDR2 SASEGT. This CDR3 reads CASSEGLGGGSTDTQYF. CDR3 DNA sequence: TGTGCCAGCAGTGAAGGGTTGGGCGGGGGGAGCACAGATACGCAGTATTTT.

This clonotype was counted between two and nine times. The chain joins TRBV24-1 to TRBJ2-3; the D call may be TRBD1 or TRBD2 (5 bases each). Germline CDR1 KGHDR, CDR2 SFDVKD. The ends were cut back, 5 bases at V and 0 bases at J, with 8 bases in the middle. This CDR3 region has 14 residues. The CDR3 spells CATSGRDSTDTQYF. CDR3 DNA sequence: TGTGCCACCAGTGGCCGGGACAGCACAGATACGCAGTATTTT.

J is TRBJ1-2 and V is TRBV2; tentatively, D is TRBD1 (5 bases). V lost 4 bases and J 8 bases, leaving 17 bases between the germline ends. From germline, CDR1 is SNHLY and CDR2 FYNNEI. This CDR3 has 14 amino acids. CDR3 protein: CASSGSRDPFGYTF. The CDR3 nucleotides read TGTGCCAGCAGTGGGTCTAGGGACCCGTTCGGCTACACCTTC.

The CDR3 sequence: CASSFGQGNYGYTF. Here the CDR3 DNA reads TGTGCCAGCAGCTTCGGACAGGGAAATTATGGCTACACCTTC. V and J are TRBV11-2 and TRBJ1-2; 8 nucleotides agree with TRBD1. The junction had 5 bases not matched to a gene; V was cut back by 3 bases and J by 5 bases. This CDR3 is 14 amino acids long. CDR1 is SGHAT and CDR2 is FQNNGV in the germline V gene.

V gene TRBV19 combines with J gene TRBJ2-1; the D is unclear. The CDR3 length is 13 residues. The germline gives CDR1 LNHDA, CDR2 SQIVND (reference sequence). The ends were cut back, 1 base at V and 7 bases at J, with 8 bases in the middle. The CDR3 reads CASSIVEENEQFF. Written as DNA, the CDR3 is TGTGCCAGTAGTATAGTTGAGGAGAATGAGCAGTTCTTC.

The V call is TRBV7-9, the J call TRBJ2-3, with 9 nucleotides matching TRBD2. The CDR3 is made up of 15 amino acids. Trimming at V came to 7 bases and at J to 0 bases, leaving 5 bases not matched to a gene. Germline assignment: CDR1 SEHNR and CDR2 FQNEAQ (reference sequence). The CDR3: CASTASGVSTDTQYF. CDR3 DNA: TGTGCCAGCACCGCTAGCGGGGTTAGCACAGATACGCAGTATTTT. Full variable domain (remainder filled in from reference TRBV7-9 and TRBJ2-3): DTGVSQNPRHKITKRGQNVTFRCDPISEHNRLYWYRQTLGQGPEFLTYFQNEAQLEKSRLLSDRFSAERPKGSFSTLEIQRTEQGDSAMYLCASTASGVSTDTQYFGPGTRLTVL.

The chain joins TRBV9 to TRBJ1-6; D may be TRBD1 (5 bases). V was pared by 4 bases and J by 7 bases, with 15 bases between. This CDR3 comprises 15 residues. Germline values: CDR1 SGDLS, CDR2 YYNGEE. CDR3 sequence: CASSPPGGVNSPLHF. CDR3 in DNA: TGTGCCAGCAGCCCCCCGGGGGGGGTGAATTCACCCCTCCACTTT.

This chain's CDR3 is CASSIEGTGEGSPLHF. In DNA, the CDR3 is TGTGCCAGTAGTATAGAAGGGACAGGAGAAGGTTCACCCCTCCACTTT. The chain employs TRBV19 and TRBJ1-6; 8 nucleotides align to TRBD1. This CDR3 spans 16 amino acids. Germline CDR1 LNHDA, CDR2 SQIVND (reference sequence). V lost 0 bases to trimming and J lost 9 bases; unmatched junction nucleotides: 7.

This clonotype appeared a few times. The rearrangement links TRBV5-5 to TRBJ1-2; D gene ambiguous. CDR3 size: 12 residues. The germline CDR1 and CDR2 sequences are SGHKS and YYEKEE (reference sequence). V was shortened by 1 base and J by 2 bases, with 3 bases between the two germline ends. The CDR3 sequence is CASSLWNYGYTF. The CDR3, as DNA: TGTGCCAGCAGCTTGTGGAACTATGGCTACACCTTC.

This clonotype was found a few times. The chain recombines TRBV11-2 with TRBJ2-5, with 7 positions matching TRBD1. This CDR3 region has 15 residues. Trimming cost V 4 bases and J 1 base; bases outside gene matches: 6. Germline CDR1 is SGHAT and CDR2 is FQNNGV. The DNA for the CDR3 is TGTGCCAGCAGCTCGACCGGACAGGCCCAAGAGACCCAGTACTTC. This encodes CASSSTGQAQETQYF.

The chain employs TRBV7-2 and TRBJ1-2; TRBD1 aligns across 8 bases. V was clipped by 5 bases and J by 8 bases; unmatched bases: 10. CDR3 size: 14 residues. The germline V gene has CDR1 SGHTA and CDR2 FQGNSA. The CDR3 spells CASSGRQGLEGYTF. The CDR3 DNA reads as TGTGCCAGCAGCGGTAGACAGGGGTTGGAAGGCTACACCTTC.

The rearrangement links TRBV6-5 to TRBJ2-7; D uncertain. Germline V lookup: CDR1 MNHEY, CDR2 SVGAGI. With 4 bases removed from V and 6 bases from J, the gap between germline ends came to 10 bases. The CDR3 runs to 12 residues. The CDR3 bases are TGTGCCAGCAGTTTCCTAGGTTCCGAGCAGTACTTC. Translating gives CASSFLGSEQYF.

A few counts support this clonotype. This rearrangement joins TRBV20-1 to TRBJ1-2, with D perhaps matching TRBD1 (5 bases). Germline V gives CDR1 DFQATT, CDR2 SNEGSKA (reference sequence). Trimming left V 4 bases short and J 2 bases short, with 20 bases between. This CDR3 is 16 amino acids long. For the CDR3, the DNA is TGCAGTGCTACCCCTAACTTCTCGACAGAGAACTATGGCTACACCTTC. This encodes CSATPNFSTENYGYTF.

The chain is built from TRBV18 and TRBJ1-5, with a weak D call TRBD1 (6 bases). Germline values: CDR1 KGHSH, CDR2 LQKENI. V lost 5 bases, J lost 3 bases, and 17 bases lay in between. The CDR3 runs to 16 residues. The CDR3 region has the DNA TGTGCCAGCTCAACCGGGGGGACAAATAACAATCAGCCCCAGCATTTT. It encodes CASSTGGTNNNQPQHF.

This clonotype occurred a few times. The DNA for the CDR3 is TGCGCCAGCAGCATGGGGGGCAGGGAGACAGATACGCAGTATTTT. It codes for CASSMGGRETDTQYF. The V gene is TRBV5-1, the J gene TRBJ2-3; D may be TRBD1 or TRBD2 (6 bases each). The CDR3 totals 15 residues. CDR1 and CDR2 (germline): SGHRS, YFSETQ. The V end lost 4 bases, the J end lost 3 bases, and 15 bases lay between the germline ends.

This clonotype was detected a few times. The chain carries TRBV10-3 and TRBJ2-1; possible D gene TRBD1, 5 bases. Deletions cut 2 bases from V and 3 bases from J, with 11 bases between. This CDR3 is built from 15 residues. Looked up from germline, CDR1 is ENHRY and CDR2 is SYGVKD. The CDR3 loop reads CAISEDRTFYNEQFF. The DNA of the CDR3 is TGTGCCATCAGTGAGGACAGAACCTTCTACAATGAGCAGTTCTTC.

The V gene is TRBV9, the J gene TRBJ2-3; TRBD2 is a possible D gene (5 bases). V was cut by 4 bases and J by 6 bases, with 15 bases left in between. Germline-derived CDR1 and CDR2 are SGDLS and YYNGEE. The CDR3 covers 14 residues. The CDR3 DNA reads as TGTGCCAGCAGCAGCGGTGTTACAGCCGATACGCAGTATTTT. Translating gives CASSSGVTADTQYF.

This clonotype was found a few times. The V call is TRBV20-1, the J call TRBJ2-5; 12 nucleotides align to TRBD2. Per the germline V gene, CDR1 is DFQATT and CDR2 is SNEGSKA (reference sequence). After removal of 6 bases from V and 0 bases from J, the junction contained 8 bases not matched to a gene. This CDR3 is built from 16 residues. The CDR3 sequence: CSALAGGSWDQETQYF. The CDR3 DNA follows: TGCAGTGCCCTAGCGGGGGGGTCATGGGACCAAGAGACCCAGTACTTC.

This clonotype was counted only a few times. The V call is TRBV6-6, the J call TRBJ2-5; D may be TRBD1 or TRBD2 (5 bases each). Looked up from germline, CDR1 is MNHNY and CDR2 is SVGAGI (reference sequence). The ends were cut back, 2 bases at V and 0 bases at J, with 7 bases in the middle. The length of the CDR3 is 14 residues. The CDR3 protein is CASSYGTYQETQYF. CDR3 DNA: TGTGCCAGCAGTTACGGGACGTACCAAGAGACCCAGTACTTC.

This clonotype was seen a few times. The V gene is TRBV7-2, the J gene TRBJ1-2; D remains unclear. Germline V gene sequence: CDR1 SGHTA, CDR2 FQGNSA. V lost 3 bases to trimming and J lost 3 bases, with 8 bases between them. The CDR3 consists of 13 residues. In DNA form, the CDR3 reads TGTGCCAGCAGCTTCCGCCCTGACTATGGCTACACCTTC. Translation gives CASSFRPDYGYTF.

This clonotype was picked up a small number of times. The V gene is TRBV20-1, the J gene TRBJ1-2, with D perhaps TRBD1 (6 bases). This CDR3 has 13 amino acids. V lost 3 bases, J lost 5 bases, and 13 bases lay in between. Germline V gene lookup returns CDR1 DFQATT and CDR2 SNEGSKA (reference sequence). The CDR3 nucleotides are TGCAGTGCTAGTAACCGGGACACTTATGGCTACACCTTC. The encoded protein is CSASNRDTYGYTF.

This clonotype showed up just a few times. The rearrangement joins TRBV4-3 to TRBJ2-7; tentative D call: TRBD2 (7 bases). The V gene's germline CDR1 is LGHNA and CDR2 YSLEER. Between the trimmed V and J ends, which lost 4 bases and 7 bases, there was a span of 23 bases. This CDR3 comprises 16 residues. The CDR3 reads CASSPSGGRYLGEQYF. Written as DNA, the CDR3 is TGCGCCAGCAGCCCCTCGGGGGGCCGATACTTGGGTGAGCAGTACTTC.

Notes on this clonotype: One end of the junction does not line up with germline, which may come from a read error. This sequence joins TRBV7-8 and TRBJ2-7; D is unclear. Germline V gives CDR1 SGHVS, CDR2 FQNEAQ. The CDR3 is made up of 10 amino acids. The chain's CDR3 is CASSLAMLDF. DNA for the CDR3: TGTGCCAGCAGCTTAGCGATGTTAGACTTC. The entire variable domain, with the rest obtained from reference TRBV7-8 and TRBJ2-7, is as follows: GAGVSQSPRYKVAKRGQDVALRCDPISGHVSLFWYQQALGQGPEFLTYFQNEAQLDKSGLPSDRFFAERPEGSVSTLKIQRTQQEDSAVYLCASSLAMLDFGPGTRLTVT.

The chain combines TRBV28 with TRBJ2-7; D is perhaps TRBD1 or TRBD2 (5 bases each). The V gene lost 3 bases and the J gene lost 4 bases, with 13 bases spanning the gap. The CDR3 extends over 14 amino acids. Germline CDR1 reads MDHEN; CDR2 reads SYDVKM. CDR3 region: CASSLFGGGYEQYV. The CDR3 nucleotides read TGTGCCAGCAGTTTGTTTGGGGGTGGTTACGAGCAGTACGTC.

The CDR3 spells CASSLPAWTGRNEQFF. The CDR3 DNA reads TGTGCCAGCAGCCTTCCCGCTTGGACAGGGAGGAATGAGCAGTTCTTC. This chain links TRBV12-3 or TRBV12-4 with TRBJ2-1; TRBD1 matches 8 bases. Trimming took 6 bases from V and 7 from J; bases not matched to a gene: 14. The CDR3 extends over 16 amino acids.

The gene calls are TRBV5-1 and TRBJ1-1, with unresolved D. Germline loops: CDR1 SGHRS, CDR2 YFSETQ. V shed 1 base and J shed 1 base, with 11 bases lying between them. This CDR3 has 15 residues. DNA for the CDR3: TGCGCCAGCAGCTTGTTAGGAGCACCGAACACTGAAGCTTTCTTT. Translated, it gives CASSLLGAPNTEAFF.

This clonotype has a handful of counts. CDR3 nucleotide sequence: TGTGCCAGCAGCCTCCCGGGACAGGGAAAGTACGAGCAGTACTTC. This sequence encodes CASSLPGQGKYEQYF. The chain uses TRBV11-1 and TRBJ2-7; TRBD1 matches 9 bases. CDR1 is SGHAT, CDR2 FQDESV, per germline (reference sequence). This CDR3 contains 15 residues. V dropped 5 bases and J dropped 4; count of bases not matched to a gene: 9.